This is a list of T cell receptor beta chains from one sample in a study of blood T cell repertoires in COVID-19. The table came from immunoSEQ multiplex PCR; TCRdb's copy has only in-frame clones and leaves some out. The sample has 65,000 or so clones; around 84% are singletons. Sequencing was carried out using peripheral blood. The receptors shown here come from a woman in her 70s with acute or convalescent COVID-19. Each CDR3 is given with its conserved first and last residue. D genes are given only for firm matches. Rows may omit the clone size; those that give it use once, few, many or a size class.

>-|TRBV20-1|TRBJ2-7|-
CSASDFYSSPYEQYF
TGCAGTGCTAGTGATTTCTATTCTAGCCCGTACGAGCAGTACTTC
>-|TRBV4-3|TRBJ1-2|-
CASSQASQGNYGYTF
TGCGCCAGCAGCCAAGCGAGTCAGGGAAACTATGGCTACACCTTC
>-|TRBV18|TRBJ1-2|-
CASSRSAETYGYTF
TGTGCCAGCTCACGGTCGGCGGAGACCTATGGCTACACCTTC
>-|TRBV10-3|TRBJ2-5|few
CAISAKPGETQYF
TGTGCCATCAGTGCTAAGCCAGGGGAGACCCAGTACTTC
>-|TRBV2|TRBJ1-2|few
CASNAGGSSYGYTF
TGTGCCAGCAACGCGGGGGGGAGTAGTTATGGCTACACCTTC
>TRBD1|TRBV6-1|TRBJ2-7|few
CASSDGLGQGYYEQYF
TGTGCCAGCAGTGATGGTTTGGGACAGGGTTACTACGAGCAGTACTTC
>-|TRBV28|TRBJ1-1|-
CASRSGQNTEAFF
TGTGCCAGCAGATCCGGACAGAACACTGAAGCTTTCTTT
>TRBD2|TRBV5-1|TRBJ2-1|-
CASSSVAGAVEQFF
TGCGCCAGCAGCTCGGTAGCGGGAGCTGTTGAGCAGTTCTTC
>TRBD2|TRBV7-8|TRBJ2-7|-
CASSLGAGEFEQYF
TGTGCCAGCAGCTTAGGAGCGGGAGAGTTCGAGCAGTACTTC
>-|TRBV9|TRBJ2-3|-
CASSVAPRADTQYF
TGTGCCAGCAGCGTAGCTCCTAGAGCAGATACGCAGTATTTT
>-|TRBV23-1|TRBJ2-6|-
CASTEGAERANVLTF
TGCGCCAGCACCGAAGGGGCGGAGCGGGCCAACGTCCTGACTTTC
>TRBD2|TRBV27|TRBJ2-2|-
CASSVQAGGTGELFF
TGTGCCAGCAGTGTTCAAGCGGGAGGTACCGGGGAGCTGTTTTTT
>TRBD1|TRBV6-5|TRBJ2-2|-
CASSNRGPVTGELFF
TGTGCCAGCAGTAACAGGGGTCCGGTCACCGGGGAGCTGTTTTTT
>-|TRBV28|TRBJ1-2|-
CASSPKGGGYGYTF
TGTGCCAGCAGCCCCAAAGGGGGGGGCTATGGCTACACCTTC
>-|TRBV5-1|TRBJ1-4|-
CASSADVQGNEKLFF
TGCGCCAGCAGCGCTGACGTCCAGGGGAATGAAAAACTGTTTTTT
>-|TRBV11-2|TRBJ1-5|-
CASSLDPQGQQPQHF
TGTGCCAGCAGCTTAGATCCGCAGGGCCAGCAGCCCCAGCATTTT
>-|TRBV5-6|TRBJ1-5|-
CASSSDRSNQPQHF
TGTGCCAGCAGTTCTGACAGGTCAAATCAGCCCCAGCATTTT
>TRBD2|TRBV5-6|TRBJ2-5|few
CASSTTSGEETQYF
TGTGCCAGCAGCACGACTAGCGGAGAAGAGACCCAGTACTTC
>-|TRBV19|TRBJ2-5|-
CASSISIGEQETQYF
TGTGCCAGTAGTATAAGTATCGGGGAGCAAGAGACCCAGTACTTC
>TRBD1|TRBV27|TRBJ2-1|-
CASSSIRDRVNNEQFF
TGTGCCAGCAGTTCCATCCGGGACAGGGTCAACAATGAGCAGTTCTTC
>-|TRBV6-6|TRBJ2-2|-
CASSQNSGSGGELFF
TGTGCCAGCAGCCAAAACTCGGGTTCGGGCGGGGAGCTGTTTTTT
>TRBD2|TRBV7-8|TRBJ2-2|-
CASRPALRGDTGELFF
TGTGCCAGCAGGCCAGCGTTGCGGGGGGACACCGGGGAGCTGTTTTTT
>-|TRBV5-4|TRBJ2-1|-
CASSPGQNSYNEQFF
TGTGCCAGCAGCCCGGGACAAAACTCCTACAATGAGCAGTTCTTC
>-|TRBV6-2/TRBV6-3|TRBJ1-2|-
CASSYTGVGYTF
TGTGCCAGCAGTTACACGGGAGTTGGCTACACCTTC
>-|TRBV24-1|TRBJ1-5|-
CATSDGGGQNQPQHF
TGTGCCACCAGTGATGGAGGTGGGCAAAATCAGCCCCAGCATTTT
>-|TRBV4-1|TRBJ2-7|-
CASSQARGKEQYF
TGCGCCAGCAGCCAAGCGCGAGGGAAGGAGCAGTACTTC
>-|TRBV5-1|TRBJ1-6|once
CASSLFYRDLSSPLHF
TGCGCCAGCAGCTTGTTCTACAGGGACCTAAGCTCACCCCTCCACTTT
>-|TRBV5-1|TRBJ1-1|once
CASSLSGGQGNTEAFF
TGCGCCAGCAGCTTGTCAGGAGGGCAGGGAAACACTGAAGCTTTCTTT
>-|TRBV9|TRBJ1-1|-
CASSTVPMGGNTEAFF
TGTGCCAGCAGCACAGTCCCTATGGGGGGGAACACTGAAGCTTTCTTT
>-|TRBV2|TRBJ1-6|-
CASSVQLDNSLLHF
TGTGCCAGCAGTGTTCAGCTAGATAATTCACTCCTCCACTTT
>-|TRBV27|TRBJ2-1|-
CATAIGDSHNEQFF
TGTGCCACCGCCATCGGAGACAGTCACAATGAGCAGTTCTTC
>-|TRBV6-1|TRBJ2-2|-
CASSDSGVHTGELFF
TGTGCCAGCAGTGATTCGGGTGTCCACACCGGGGAGCTGTTTTTT
>TRBD1|TRBV18|TRBJ2-7|-
CASSEGTGYLSLVYEQYF
TGTGCCAGCTCAGAAGGGACAGGCTATTTGTCACTAGTCTACGAGCAGTACTTC
>TRBD2|TRBV3-1/TRBV3-2|TRBJ2-1|-
CASSSRTAGVQFF
TGTGCCAGCAGCTCACGAACAGCGGGAGTGCAGTTCTTC
>TRBD1|TRBV2|TRBJ2-1|-
CAGTGPGNEQFF
TGTGCCGGGACAGGTCCTGGGAATGAGCAGTTCTTC
>TRBD2|TRBV19|TRBJ2-7|-
CASSVASGTSYEQYF
TGTGCCAGTAGTGTGGCTAGCGGCACCTCCTACGAGCAGTACTTC
>TRBD1|TRBV2|TRBJ2-7|-
CASSLLFGQGEYF
TGTGCCAGCAGCCTCCTATTCGGACAGGGGGAGTACTTC
>TRBD2|TRBV6-5|TRBJ2-7|-
CASSLEGGGRNEQYF
TGTGCCAGCAGCCTTGAGGGCGGCGGGAGGAACGAGCAGTACTTC
>-|TRBV7-6|TRBJ2-7|-
CASSLGRGRGLGEQYF
TGTGCCAGCAGCTTAGGCCGGGGGAGAGGATTAGGCGAGCAGTACTTC
>-|TRBV15|TRBJ2-5|-
CATKGSGGETQYF
TGTGCCACCAAGGGCAGTGGGGGGGAGACCCAGTACTTC
>-|TRBV7-2|TRBJ2-3|-
CASSYSSGDTQYF
TGTGCCAGCAGCTACTCATCCGGGGATACGCAGTATTTT
>-|TRBV5-1|TRBJ2-1|few
CASSFQVRVDNEQFF
TGCGCCAGCAGCTTCCAGGTGAGGGTTGACAATGAGCAGTTCTTC
>TRBD1|TRBV5-6|TRBJ2-5|few
CASSLPGQVIGTQYF
TGTGCCAGCAGCCTACCGGGACAGGTGATTGGGACCCAGTACTTC
>-|TRBV30|TRBJ1-2|-
CAWSALGASSIYGYTF
TGTGCCTGGAGTGCGCTGGGGGCAAGTAGTATCTATGGCTACACCTTC